The clone carrying this T cell receptor (beta chain) was detected only once. V gave up 3 bases and J gave up 1 base, with 7 bases separating them. The CDR3 extends over 14 amino acids. Germline assignment: CDR1 MGHRA and CDR2 YSYEKL. This entry is derived from a study of blood T cell repertoires in COVID-19. At the level of the study: The samples span acute and convalescent COVID-19 from the United States, Italy and Spain. From T cells, B-cell-depleted T cells, or PBMCs came the material, which was cDNA or gDNA.

Seattle patient enrollment occurred during active infection, with longitudinal follow-up thereafter. Authors' processing steps: Nucleated cell number was recorded as an estimate derived from reference gene primer amplification. This table comes from immunoSEQ multiplex PCR, and its TCRdb copy is limited to in-frame clones, with some not included. V and J calls and clone size are as listed in that table; D and trimming were resolved from the DNA. There are over 60,000 clones in the sample; less than 95% occur only once, and under 0.6% lies in the top ten. The sequence was collected from a man aged 50 to 59 with COVID-19, enrolled during active disease. The chain joins TRBV4-1 to TRBJ1-5; no clear D. The sequencing input was peripheral blood. The CDR3 loop is CASSQMRSNQPQHF. Written as DNA, the CDR3 is TGCGCCAGCAGCCAGATGAGGAGCAATCAGCCCCAGCATTTT.